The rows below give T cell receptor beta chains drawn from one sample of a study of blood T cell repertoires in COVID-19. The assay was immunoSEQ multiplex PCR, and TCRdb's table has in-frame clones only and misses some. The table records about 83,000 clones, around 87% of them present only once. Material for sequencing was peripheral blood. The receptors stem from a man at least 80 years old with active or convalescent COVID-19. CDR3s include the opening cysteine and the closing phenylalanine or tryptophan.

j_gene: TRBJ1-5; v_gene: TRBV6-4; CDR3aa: CASWGQGGRKPQHF
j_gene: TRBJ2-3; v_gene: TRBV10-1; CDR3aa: CASSESRAVAQYF
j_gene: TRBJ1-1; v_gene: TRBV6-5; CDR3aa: CASSSREEAFF
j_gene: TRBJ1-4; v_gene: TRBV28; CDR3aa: CASSWGRSNRVKVKLFF
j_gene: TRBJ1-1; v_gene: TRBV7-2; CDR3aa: CASSSGQLMNTEAFF
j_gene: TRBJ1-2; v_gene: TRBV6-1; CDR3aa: CASSEGRSPTFGYTF
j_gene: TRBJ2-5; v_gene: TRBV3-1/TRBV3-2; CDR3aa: CASSQISFSGSGAETQYF
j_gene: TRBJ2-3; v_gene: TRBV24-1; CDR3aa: CATSRTGATDTQYF
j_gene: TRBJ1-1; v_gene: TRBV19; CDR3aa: CASSRDRGSGMNTEAFF
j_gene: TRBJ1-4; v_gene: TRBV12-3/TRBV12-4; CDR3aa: CASSRATGEKLFF
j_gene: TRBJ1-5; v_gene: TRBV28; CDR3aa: CASRGTENQPQHF
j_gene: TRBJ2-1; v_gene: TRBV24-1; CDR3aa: CATSGDSLSEQFF
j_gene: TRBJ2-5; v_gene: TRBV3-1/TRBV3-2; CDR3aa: CASSQGTSGRETQYF
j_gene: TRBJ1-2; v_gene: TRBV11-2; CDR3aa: CASSHALGQGNYGYTF
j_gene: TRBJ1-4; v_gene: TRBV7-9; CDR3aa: CASSLDRDEKLFF
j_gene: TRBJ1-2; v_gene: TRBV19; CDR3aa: CASRETGALGSRGYTF
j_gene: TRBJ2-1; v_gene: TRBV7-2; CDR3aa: CASGLAGGPLEQFF
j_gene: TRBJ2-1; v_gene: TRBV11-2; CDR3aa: CASSLGGRFHNEQFF
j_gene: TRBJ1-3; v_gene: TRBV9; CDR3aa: CASSVEGSGNTIYF
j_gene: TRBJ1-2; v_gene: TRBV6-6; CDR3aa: CASGRGRGNYGYTF
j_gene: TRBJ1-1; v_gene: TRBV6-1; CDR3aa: CASSSQGSTEAFF
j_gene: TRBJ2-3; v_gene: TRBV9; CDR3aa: CASSASGTSGTDTQYF
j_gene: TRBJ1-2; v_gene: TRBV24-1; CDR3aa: CATSDSDRGFGYTF
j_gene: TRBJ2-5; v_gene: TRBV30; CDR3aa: CAWSVIPGDQYF
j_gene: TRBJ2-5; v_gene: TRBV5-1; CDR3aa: CASSFGLGQETQYF
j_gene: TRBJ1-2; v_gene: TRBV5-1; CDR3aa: CASSPGTGAEDGYTF
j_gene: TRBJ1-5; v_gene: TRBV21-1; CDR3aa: CASSVGLSNQPQHF
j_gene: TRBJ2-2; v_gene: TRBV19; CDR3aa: CASSIGTSNTGELFF
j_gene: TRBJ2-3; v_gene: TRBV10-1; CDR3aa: CASSEKTSGGRDTQYF